Given below is one TCR beta chain in context. Its matching antigen is unknown. The sample comes from a study of T cell responses to AZD1222 COVID-19 vaccine. Findings of the study overall: At 160-218 and 743-854, vaccine-associated CD4 TCRs were dominant, and they spanned spike.

The assay was immunoSEQ multiplex PCR, and TCRdb's table has in-frame clones only and misses some. The table has 95,000 to 100,000 clones, approximately 90% seen once. The length of the CDR3 is 15 residues. J was trimmed by 2 bases and V by 5 bases; bases with no gene match: 6. Germline V CDR1 and CDR2: MNHEY, SVGAGI. V usage is TRBV6-5 and J usage is TRBJ2-7; TRBD1 matches at 10 bases. The sample was peripheral blood, taken on day 0 of AZD1222 vaccination. The sequence came from an adult in good health. DNA for the CDR3: TGTGCCAGCAGTCAACGACAGGGGGCCCCCTACGAGCAGTACTTC. Encoded protein: CASSQRQGAPYEQYF.